A selection of T cell receptor beta chains follows, all from one sample in a study of control samples from healthy donors and cancer patients. Libraries were prepared by immunoSEQ multiplex PCR; TCRdb keeps only in-frame clonotypes and omits some of them. The sample lists approximately 86,000 clones, more than 80% seen once, with about 1.5% in the top ten. Sequenced: blood. Every receptor here comes from a woman in her 30s in good health. The CDR3 runs from the conserved cysteine through the conserved F or W. Fields, in order: clone size, J gene, CDR3 length, D gene, V gene, CDR3 DNA, CDR3 protein. A D gene is named only where the DNA matches it firmly. The listing skips clone size in some rows; elsewhere it reads once, few, many or a size class.

>.|TRBJ2-7|15|.|TRBV5-6
TGTGCCAGCAGCTTGGGGGGACGGCCGAGGAACGAGCAGTACTTC
CASSLGGRPRNEQYF
>.|TRBJ2-5|17|TRBD2|TRBV6-4
TGTGCCAGCAGTGACTCCCTTCCGGGGGGAGGGGTAGAGACCCAGTACTTC
CASSDSLPGGGVETQYF
>.|TRBJ1-1|15|.|TRBV7-8
TGTGCCAGCAGCTTAGGAGGGTCTGGACACTCTGAAGCTTTCTTT
CASSLGGSGHSEAFF
>.|TRBJ1-5|15|TRBD1|TRBV19
TGTGCCAGTAGCCGAACAGGGGGAGGCAATCAGCCCCAGCATTTT
CASSRTGGGNQPQHF
>.|TRBJ1-6|17|.|TRBV27
TGTGCCAGCAGTCCCGCGGAACCGGGCACCTATAATTCACCCCTCCACTTT
CASSPAEPGTYNSPLHF
>.|TRBJ2-1|15|.|TRBV29-1
TGCAGCGCAATTCCGGGACGGAACTCCTACAATGAGCAGTTCTTC
CSAIPGRNSYNEQFF
>.|TRBJ2-4|20|.|TRBV19
TGTGCCAGTAGTATCATAAACCCGGGACTGGAATCGTTAGCCAAAAACATTCAGTACTTC
CASSIINPGLESLAKNIQYF
>.|TRBJ1-3|14|.|TRBV19
TGTGCCAGTAGTATGCCCCTTGTCCGGGACACCATATATTTT
CASSMPLVRDTIYF
>once|TRBJ2-5|16|TRBD2|TRBV3-1/TRBV3-2
TGTGCCAGCAGCCAAGAGGGTCTAGCGGGGGGAGAGACCCAGTACTTC
CASSQEGLAGGETQYF
>.|TRBJ2-3|14|TRBD1|TRBV25-1
TGTGCCAGCAGTGAAGGGACAGGCACAGATACGCAGTATTTT
CASSEGTGTDTQYF
>.|TRBJ1-1|13|.|TRBV27
TGTGCAGCCAGGAGACAGTTGAACACTGAAGCTTTCTTT
CAARRQLNTEAFF
>.|TRBJ2-2|14|.|TRBV19
TGTGCCAGTAAGGCGGGGACCTTCACCGGGGAGCTGTTTTTT
CASKAGTFTGELFF
>.|TRBJ2-1|17|TRBD2|TRBV19
TGTGCCAGTAGTCGAATTTCCGGGACTAGCGGGAGTAATGAGCAGTTCTTC
CASSRISGTSGSNEQFF
>.|TRBJ1-1|14|.|TRBV24-1
TGTGCCACCACCGGAGGGGCCTTGAACACTGAAGCTTTCTTT
CATTGGALNTEAFF
>.|TRBJ2-3|15|.|TRBV7-3
TGTGCCAGCAGCTCCTCAGGGACTCCGGGGGATACGCAGTATTTT
CASSSSGTPGDTQYF
>once|TRBJ1-1|14|TRBD1|TRBV19
TGTGCCAGTAGTATAGGACAGGGGAACACTGAAGCTTTCTTT
CASSIGQGNTEAFF
>.|TRBJ1-5|14|TRBD1|TRBV7-9
TGTGCCAGCAGCTCCGACAGGGGGAATCAGCCCCAGCATTTT
CASSSDRGNQPQHF
>.|TRBJ2-1|16|TRBD1|TRBV6-6
TGTGCCAGCAGTTCCATCGGACAGGGGGTTGGTGATGAGCAGTTCTTC
CASSSIGQGVGDEQFF
>.|TRBJ2-3|17|.|TRBV24-1
TGTGCCACCAGTGAAAGCGGGACAGTCGCTAGCACAGATACGCAGTATTTT
CATSESGTVASTDTQYF
>.|TRBJ2-1|14|TRBD2|TRBV10-3
TGTGCCATCGCCACTAGCGGGAGACCCAATGAGCAGTTCTTC
CAIATSGRPNEQFF
>.|TRBJ1-1|17|.|TRBV4-1
TGCGCCAGCAGCCAAGATGTGGGACCGAACCTGAACACTGAAGCTTTCTTT
CASSQDVGPNLNTEAFF
>.|TRBJ2-7|15|.|TRBV7-9
TGTGCCAGCAGCTTAGTAACAGGGCGAGCTTACGAGCAGTACTTC
CASSLVTGRAYEQYF
>.|TRBJ1-2|10|.|TRBV6-6
TGTGCCAGCGGTTCCCCTGGCTACACCTTC
CASGSPGYTF
>.|TRBJ2-5|16|.|TRBV28
TGTGCCAGCAGTTTATCGGCGGGGTTAGTACAAGAGACCCAGTACTTC
CASSLSAGLVQETQYF
>.|TRBJ2-3|13|.|TRBV15
TGTGCCACCAGCAGGGAGATTACAGATACGCAGTATTTT
CATSREITDTQYF
>.|TRBJ2-1|16|.|TRBV9
TGTGCCAGCAGCGTGACCACGGGGGCCCCCTACAATGAGCAGTTCTTC
CASSVTTGAPYNEQFF
>.|TRBJ2-1|14|.|TRBV5-1
TGCGCCAGCAGCTCCGGGACTTCCTACAATGAGCAGTTCTTC
CASSSGTSYNEQFF
>.|TRBJ1-5|14|.|TRBV4-1
TGCGCCAGCAGCCAAGAGGGGGAGAATCAGCCCCAGCATTTT
CASSQEGENQPQHF
>.|TRBJ1-5|15|.|TRBV6-5
TGTGCCAGCAGTTACTCGGGTAATAGCAATCAGCCCCAGCATTTT
CASSYSGNSNQPQHF
>.|TRBJ2-3|16|.|TRBV21-1
TGTGCCAGCAGCATGAAACTAGCGGGAGTATCAAATACGCAGTATTTT
CASSMKLAGVSNTQYF
>.|TRBJ2-4|15|.|TRBV10-2
TGCGCCAGATACAGGGAGAAGGGGGCCAAAAACATTCAGTACTTC
CARYREKGAKNIQYF
>.|TRBJ2-2|12|.|TRBV6-8
TGTGCCAGCACTTCGCCGGCCGGGGAGCTGTTTTTT
CASTSPAGELFF
>.|TRBJ2-3|18|TRBD1|TRBV5-1
TGCGCCAGCAGCTTGCCCTGGGGACAGGGAGGGCGCACAGATACGCAGTATTTT
CASSLPWGQGGRTDTQYF
>.|TRBJ2-1|12|.|TRBV11-3
TGTGCCAGCAGCCTTAGTTCTGGGAAGCAGTTCTTC
CASSLSSGKQFF
>.|TRBJ1-6|15|.|TRBV28
TGTGCCAGCAGTCATTTGTGGAGGGAGGATTCACCCCTCCACTTT
CASSHLWREDSPLHF
>.|TRBJ2-5|13|.|TRBV12-3/TRBV12-4
TGTGCCAGCACCCCCGGGACCCAAGAGACCCAGTACTTC
CASTPGTQETQYF
>.|TRBJ1-5|13|.|TRBV6-5
TGTGCCAGCATGTTACAGAGCAATCAGCCCCAGCATTTT
CASMLQSNQPQHF
>.|TRBJ1-6|14|TRBD1|TRBV5-1
TGCGCCAGCAGCATAGGGACAGAGGGTTCACCCCTCCACTTT
CASSIGTEGSPLHF
>.|TRBJ2-1|14|.|TRBV19
TGTGCCAGTAGTATATCCCCCGGGGGTCATGAGCAGTTCTTC
CASSISPGGHEQFF
>once|TRBJ1-1|14|.|TRBV6-1
TGTGCCAGCAGTGAGAGGGCCACGAACACTGAAGCTTTCTTT
CASSERATNTEAFF
>.|TRBJ2-1|13|.|TRBV11-3
TGTGCCAGCAGCCCAGACTCCTACAATGAGCAGTTCTTC
CASSPDSYNEQFF
>.|TRBJ2-7|15|TRBD2|TRBV19
TGTGCCAGTAGTATCCCTAGCGGGGATAGGCACGAGCAGTACTTC
CASSIPSGDRHEQYF
>.|TRBJ1-1|10|.|TRBV7-8
TGTGCCAGCAGCGAGAGACCAGCTTTCTTT
CASSERPAFF
>once|TRBJ2-1|15|.|TRBV28
TGTGCCACTCGACGGGGCTTTAGCTCCTACAATGAGCAGTTCTTC
CATRRGFSSYNEQFF
>.|TRBJ1-1|16|.|TRBV27
TGTGCCAGCAGTTTAAGGTCATTAGGGAAAGGGACTGAAGCTTTCTTT
CASSLRSLGKGTEAFF
>.|TRBJ1-2|15|TRBD1|TRBV6-6
TGTGCCAGCAGGACCCAGGGACAGGGGCCAGAGGGCTACACCTTC
CASRTQGQGPEGYTF
>.|TRBJ2-7|13|.|TRBV29-1
TGCAGCGTGACGACTTCACCTCTTTACGAGCAGTACTTC
CSVTTSPLYEQYF
>.|TRBJ2-4|15|.|TRBV5-6
TGTGCCAGCAGCTTGGGCAGCCCAGCCAAAAACATTCAGTACTTC
CASSLGSPAKNIQYF
>.|TRBJ2-2|14|.|TRBV28
TGTGCCAGCAGTTTAGGGGGTTTAGCCGGGGAGCTGTTTTTT
CASSLGGLAGELFF
>.|TRBJ1-1|18|TRBD1|TRBV18
TGTGCCAGCTCACCGCCAATAGGGGACAGGGGCCTCCTCACTGAAGCTTTCTTT
CASSPPIGDRGLLTEAFF
>.|TRBJ2-3|12|.|TRBV9
TGTGCCAGCAGCGAAGAAGCAGATACGCAGTATTTT
CASSEEADTQYF
>.|TRBJ1-5|13|.|TRBV7-2
TGTGCCAGCAGCTTAGGTGGCCTAAAGCCCCAGCATTTT
CASSLGGLKPQHF
>.|TRBJ1-6|13|.|TRBV28
TGTGCCAGCAGTCCGACAGTTCGCTCACCCCTCCACTTT
CASSPTVRSPLHF
>.|TRBJ2-7|16|TRBD1|TRBV28
TGTGCCAGCAGTGCTCAAACGACAGGGGCCCTAAGGGAGCAGTACTTC
CASSAQTTGALREQYF
>.|TRBJ1-4|13|.|TRBV19
TGTGCCAGTATGGGGCCCGGTCGGGAAAAACTGTTTTTT
CASMGPGREKLFF
>.|TRBJ1-1|15|TRBD1|TRBV7-9
TGTGCCAGCAGCTTGGGACAGGGGTTCAGGACTGAAGCTTTCTTT
CASSLGQGFRTEAFF
>.|TRBJ2-2|14|.|TRBV13
TGTGCCAGCAGCTTTGGGGTAAACACCGGGGAGCTGTTTTTT
CASSFGVNTGELFF